Sequencing of this T cell receptor (beta chain) was carried out in a study of response to subunit inactivated influenza vaccine. Study-level results: The authors proposed limited new T cell recruitment per seasonal influenza vaccination.

A remark on this clonotype: Antigen: not known.

The CDR3 runs to 12 residues. Germline V gene sequence: CDR1 GTSNPN, CDR2 SVGIG (reference sequence). V was pared by 2 bases and J by 5 bases, with 9 bases between. TCRdb recomputed calls from the RT-PCR reads with MiXCR, one row per CDR3 protein. The table has hundreds of thousands of distinct CDR3 sequences, roughly 14% seen once; the top ten hold around 7.3%. This sequence joins TRBV30 and TRBJ1-1; D gene uncertain. This receptor was identified in a man aged 50-59 years who received an inactivated influenza vaccine. The sample consisted of PBMCs from blood, taken 14 to 15 days before vaccination. The CDR3 coding sequence is TGTGCCTGGAGTACCTCCGGGACTGAAGCTTTCTTT. This sequence encodes CAWSTSGTEAFF.